This T cell receptor beta chain was recorded in a study of cytomegalovirus exposure and HLA in healthy donors. A note on this clone: Its specificity is unknown.

The study, taken as a whole, reports: The listing of about 150 TCR beta chains classed them as cytomegalovirus-associated. In vitro checks showed that a few CMV-associated chains really do target CMV antigens.

Per germline, CDR1 SGHRS and CDR2 YFSETQ. The CDR3 length is 13 residues. V was pared by 7 bases and J by 5 bases, with 13 bases between. The data were produced by immunoSEQ multiplex PCR, yet TCRdb's version contains in-frame clones alone and is incomplete. The table includes some 140,000 clones, 84% detected once. Sequences were obtained from PBMCs. The clonotype was recovered from a woman under 40 in good health and CMV-seronegative. The chain carries TRBV5-1 and TRBJ2-1; tentatively, D is TRBD2 (6 bases). The CDR3 nucleotides are TGCGCCAGCGGGCGGGGCAGAGACAATGAGCAGTTCTTC. Encoded protein: CASGRGRDNEQFF. Together with reference TRBV5-1 and TRBJ2-1, the CDR3 gives the full variable domain: KAGVTQTPRYLIKTRGQQVTLSCSPISGHRSVSWYQQTPGQGLQFLFEYFSETQRNKGNFPGRFSGRQFSNSRSEMNVSTLELGDSALYLCASGRGRDNEQFFGPGTRLTVL.